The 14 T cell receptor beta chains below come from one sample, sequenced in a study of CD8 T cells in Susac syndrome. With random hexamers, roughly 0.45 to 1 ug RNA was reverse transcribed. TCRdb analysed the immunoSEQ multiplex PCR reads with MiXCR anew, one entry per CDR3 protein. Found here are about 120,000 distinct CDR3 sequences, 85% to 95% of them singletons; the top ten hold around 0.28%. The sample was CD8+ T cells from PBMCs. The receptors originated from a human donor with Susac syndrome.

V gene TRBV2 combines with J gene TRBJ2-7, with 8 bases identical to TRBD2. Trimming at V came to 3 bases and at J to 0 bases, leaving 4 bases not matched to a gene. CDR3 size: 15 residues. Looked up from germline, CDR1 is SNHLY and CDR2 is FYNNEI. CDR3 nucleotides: TGTGCCAGCAGTGAGGTACTAGCGGCCTCCTACGAGCAGTACTTC. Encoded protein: CASSEVLAASYEQYF.

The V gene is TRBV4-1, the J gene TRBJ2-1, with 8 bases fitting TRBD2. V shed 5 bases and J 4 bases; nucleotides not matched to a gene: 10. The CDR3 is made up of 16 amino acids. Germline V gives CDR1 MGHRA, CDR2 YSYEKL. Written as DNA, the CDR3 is TGCGCCAGCAGCTTCACCGGGGGGGGCGAATACAATGAGCAGTTCTTC. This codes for CASSFTGGGEYNEQFF.

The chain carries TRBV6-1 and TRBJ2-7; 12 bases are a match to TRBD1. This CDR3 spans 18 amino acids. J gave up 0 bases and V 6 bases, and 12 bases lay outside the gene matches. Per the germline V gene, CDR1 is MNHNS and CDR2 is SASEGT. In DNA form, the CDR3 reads TGTGCCAGCAGCTCCCCCGGGACAGGGGGCAAGAACTCCTACGAGCAGTACTTC. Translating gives CASSSPGTGGKNSYEQYF.

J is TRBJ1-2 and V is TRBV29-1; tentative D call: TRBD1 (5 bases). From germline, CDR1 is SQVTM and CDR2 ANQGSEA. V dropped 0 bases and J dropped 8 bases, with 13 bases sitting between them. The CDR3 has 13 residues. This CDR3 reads CSVEDLAGGGYTF. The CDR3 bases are TGCAGCGTTGAAGATCTTGCCGGGGGAGGCTACACCTTC.

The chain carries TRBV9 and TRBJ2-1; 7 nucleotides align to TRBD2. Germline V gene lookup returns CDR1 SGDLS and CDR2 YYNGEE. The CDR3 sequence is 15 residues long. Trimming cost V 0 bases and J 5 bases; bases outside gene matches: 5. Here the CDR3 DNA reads TGTGCCAGCAGCGTAGACGGGGGAGGGAACAATGAGCAGTTCTTC. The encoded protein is CASSVDGGGNNEQFF.

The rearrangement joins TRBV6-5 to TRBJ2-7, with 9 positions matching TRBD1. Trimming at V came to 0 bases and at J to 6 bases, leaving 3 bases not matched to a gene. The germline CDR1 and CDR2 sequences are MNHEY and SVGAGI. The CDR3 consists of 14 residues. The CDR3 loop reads CASSYSDRGTEQYF. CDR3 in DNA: TGTGCCAGCAGTTACTCGGACAGGGGTACCGAGCAGTACTTC.

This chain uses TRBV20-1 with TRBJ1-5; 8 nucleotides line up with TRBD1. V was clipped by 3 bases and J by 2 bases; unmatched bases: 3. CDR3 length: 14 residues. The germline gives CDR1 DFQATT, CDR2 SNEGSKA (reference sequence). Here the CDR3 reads CSARTGVGNQPQHF. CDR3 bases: TGCAGTGCTAGGACAGGGGTTGGCAATCAGCCCCAGCATTTT.

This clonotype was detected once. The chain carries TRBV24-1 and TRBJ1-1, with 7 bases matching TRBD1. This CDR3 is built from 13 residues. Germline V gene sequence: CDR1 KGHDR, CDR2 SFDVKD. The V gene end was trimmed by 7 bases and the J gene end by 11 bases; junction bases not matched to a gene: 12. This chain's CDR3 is CATSRQGILEAFF. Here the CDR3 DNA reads TGTGCCACCAGCAGACAGGGAATCTTGGAGGCTTTCTTT.

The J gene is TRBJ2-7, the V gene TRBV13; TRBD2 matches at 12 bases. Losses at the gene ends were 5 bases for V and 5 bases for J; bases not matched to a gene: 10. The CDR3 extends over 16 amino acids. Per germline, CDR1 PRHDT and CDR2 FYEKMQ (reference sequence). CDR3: CASSPISSGGANEQYF. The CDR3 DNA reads TGTGCCAGCAGCCCTATATCTAGCGGGGGGGCGAACGAGCAGTACTTC. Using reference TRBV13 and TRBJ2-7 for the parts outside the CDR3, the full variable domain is AAGVIQSPRHLIKEKRETATLKCYPIPRHDTVYWYQQGPGQDPQFLISFYEKMQSDKGSIPDRFSAQQFSDYHSELNMSSLELGDSALYFCASSPISSGGANEQYFGPGTRLTVT.

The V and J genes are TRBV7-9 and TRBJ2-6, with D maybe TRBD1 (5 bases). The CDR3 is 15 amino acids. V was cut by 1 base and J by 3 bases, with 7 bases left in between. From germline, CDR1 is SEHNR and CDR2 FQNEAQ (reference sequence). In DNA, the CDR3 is TGTGCCAGCAGCTTAGAGGGGTTTGGGGCCAACGTCCTGACTTTC. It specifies CASSLEGFGANVLTF. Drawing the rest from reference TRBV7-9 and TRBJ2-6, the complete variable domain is DTGVSQNPRHKITKRGQNVTFRCDPISEHNRLYWYRQTLGQGPEFLTYFQNEAQLEKSRLLSDRFSAERPKGSFSTLEIQRTEQGDSAMYLCASSLEGFGANVLTFGAGSRLTVL.

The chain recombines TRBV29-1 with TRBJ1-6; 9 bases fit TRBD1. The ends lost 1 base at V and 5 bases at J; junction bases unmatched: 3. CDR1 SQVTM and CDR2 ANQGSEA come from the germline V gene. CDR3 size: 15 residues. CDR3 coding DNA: TGCAGCGTTGAAGGGGACAGGGCAAATAATTCACCCCTCCACTTT. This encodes CSVEGDRANNSPLHF.

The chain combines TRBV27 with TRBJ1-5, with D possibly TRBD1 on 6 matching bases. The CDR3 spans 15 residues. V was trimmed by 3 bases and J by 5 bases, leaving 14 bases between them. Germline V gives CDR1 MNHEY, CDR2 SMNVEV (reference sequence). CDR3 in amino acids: CASSLAGQSYQPQHF. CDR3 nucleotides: TGTGCCAGCAGTTTGGCCGGACAGAGCTATCAGCCCCAGCATTTT.

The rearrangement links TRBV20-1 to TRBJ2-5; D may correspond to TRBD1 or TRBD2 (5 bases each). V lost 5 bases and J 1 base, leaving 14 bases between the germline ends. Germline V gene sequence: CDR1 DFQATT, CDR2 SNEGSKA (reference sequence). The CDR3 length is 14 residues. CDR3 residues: CSAPPKRGQETQYF. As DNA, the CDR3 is TGCAGTGCTCCCCCCAAGAGGGGCCAAGAGACCCAGTACTTC.

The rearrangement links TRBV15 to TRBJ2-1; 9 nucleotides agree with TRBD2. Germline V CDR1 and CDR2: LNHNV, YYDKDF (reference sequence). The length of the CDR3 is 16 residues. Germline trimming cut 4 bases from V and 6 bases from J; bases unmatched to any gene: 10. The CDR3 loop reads CATSIGTSLTSNEQFF. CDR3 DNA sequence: TGTGCCACCAGCATTGGGACTAGCTTGACATCCAATGAGCAGTTCTTC.